The 10 T cell receptor beta chains reported below all come from one sample, sequenced in a study of blood T cell repertoires in COVID-19. The data were produced by immunoSEQ multiplex PCR, yet TCRdb's version contains in-frame clones alone and is incomplete. Among around 300,000 clones listed, approximately 90% were seen once. Sequenced sample: peripheral blood. These receptors came from a woman aged 25 to 39 with COVID-19, enrolled during active disease.

This chain links TRBV19 with TRBJ2-7; 10 nucleotides align to TRBD2. CDR1 and CDR2 from the germline V gene are LNHDA and SQIVND (reference sequence). Germline trimming cut 7 bases from V and 4 bases from J; bases unmatched to any gene: 7. This CDR3 is built from 14 residues. DNA of the CDR3: TGTGCCAGTACGGAATCTAGCGGGAGTTACGAGCAGTACTTC. Encoded protein: CASTESSGSYEQYF.

This clone came up a few times. This chain joins TRBV7-4 and TRBJ2-7; 7 bases align to TRBD2. The CDR3 runs to 15 residues. In germline, CDR1 is SGHVT, CDR2 SQSDAQ. The V and J ends lost 5 bases and 2 bases, in that order; junction bases with no gene match: 9. In DNA form, the CDR3 reads TGTGCCAGCAGCGACCGGGACTACCACACCTACGAGCAGTACTTC. Protein product: CASSDRDYHTYEQYF.

The sample holds one count of this clone. This chain connects TRBV7-3 to TRBJ2-1; TRBD2 agrees at 8 bases. V trimming: 4 bases; J trimming: 3 bases; junction bases outside the gene matches: 8. Germline values: CDR1 SGHTA, CDR2 FQGTGA. The CDR3 has 16 amino acids. The CDR3 region has the DNA TGTGCCAGCAGCTCGTCCGGGACTAGGAACTACAATGAGCAGTTCTTC. Translating gives CASSSSGTRNYNEQFF.

In its sample, this clone was seen once. The chain combines TRBV3-1 (or the pseudogene TRBV3-2) with TRBJ1-6; possible D gene TRBD1, 5 bases. The V gene lost 4 bases and the J gene lost 8 bases, with 6 bases spanning the gap. From germline, CDR1 is LGHDT and CDR2 YNNKEL (reference sequence). The CDR3 length is 12 residues. CDR3 nucleotides: TGTGCCAGCAGCCGCAGGGATTCACCCCTCCACTTT. Protein product: CASSRRDSPLHF.

The chain uses TRBV11-2 and TRBJ2-7; 9 bases map to TRBD1. V shed 1 base and J 2 bases; nucleotides not matched to a gene: 6. Germline CDR1 reads SGHAT; CDR2 reads FQNNGV. The CDR3 is 16 amino acids. CDR3 protein: CASSLGGGTGTYEQYF. DNA of the CDR3: TGTGCCAGCAGCTTAGGGGGCGGGACAGGGACCTACGAGCAGTACTTC.

Only one count was recorded for this clone. This chain links TRBV3-1 (or the pseudogene TRBV3-2) with TRBJ2-2; maybe TRBD1 (5 bases). The CDR3 spans 15 residues. Germline CDR1 reads LGHDT; CDR2 reads YNNKEL (reference sequence). With 4 bases removed from V and 5 bases from J, the gap between germline ends came to 14 bases. The CDR3 DNA follows: TGTGCCAGCAGCCCCAGGGTTTCGGTTACCGGGGAGCTGTTTTTT. Protein product: CASSPRVSVTGELFF.

J is TRBJ2-1 and V is TRBV10-2, with 9 bases fitting TRBD1. V shed 5 bases and J 9 bases; nucleotides not matched to a gene: 11. The germline V gene has CDR1 WSHSY and CDR2 SAAADI. The CDR3 is made up of 15 amino acids. Written as DNA, the CDR3 is TGCGCCAGCAGTACTACCGGGACAGGGCTCACTGAGCAGTTCTTC. Translated, it gives CASSTTGTGLTEQFF.

This clone was seen only once. The rearrangement links TRBV6-5 to TRBJ1-1; the match to TRBD1 covers 7 bases. The CDR3 length is 11 residues. Germline CDR1 and CDR2: MNHEY and SVGAGI. After removal of 8 bases from V and 7 bases from J, the junction contained 4 bases not matched to a gene. In nucleotides, the CDR3 is TGTGCCAGCGGACGGACAGGTGAAGCTTTCTTT. Translated, it gives CASGRTGEAFF.

This clone was counted between two and nine times. This chain uses TRBV30 with TRBJ1-5; the D gene is possibly TRBD1 (6 bases). V shed 1 base and J shed 0 bases, with 13 bases lying between them. The CDR3 has 16 amino acids. CDR1 GTSNPN and CDR2 SVGIG come from the germline V gene (reference sequence). The CDR3 loop reads CAWSADRTYSNQPQHF. The CDR3 nucleotides read TGTGCCTGGAGTGCCGACAGGACCTATAGCAATCAGCCCCAGCATTTT.

The chain couples TRBV19 to TRBJ1-6; TRBD1 matches at 8 bases. CDR3 length: 15 amino acids. V gave up 6 bases and J gave up 7 bases; unmatched junction bases: 8. Germline CDR1 and CDR2: LNHDA and SQIVND (reference sequence). The CDR3 sequence is CASSIKSGGNSPLHF. The CDR3 DNA is TGTGCCAGTAGCATAAAATCAGGGGGCAATTCACCCCTCCACTTT.